This passage covers 3 T cell receptor beta chains from one sample sequenced in a study of blood T cells in healthy people across ages. Sample-barcoded 5' priming and a J-beta primer mix drove a second PCR of roughly 6 to 12 cycles. TCRdb re-called the 5' RACE reads through MiXCR, storing one row per CDR3 protein. The sample carries hundreds of thousands of distinct CDR3 sequences, roughly three fifths recorded once. The sequencing input was blood. All receptors come from a man aged 60 to 69 in good health.

The chain links TRBV27 to TRBJ2-4; D is undetermined. Germline-derived CDR1 and CDR2 are MNHEY and SMNVEV (reference sequence). The CDR3 covers 13 residues. V lost 6 bases and J 6 bases, leaving 12 bases between the germline ends. The CDR3 bases are TGTGCCAGCAGCAACGTTAATGGAAACATTCAGTACTTC. This gives the protein CASSNVNGNIQYF.

The chain combines TRBV28 with TRBJ2-7; 7 bases match TRBD1. Judging by the DNA end, TRBJ2-5 fits better; the J call may be wrong. The CDR3 is 13 residues long. Germline V CDR1 and CDR2: MDHEN, SYDVKM. The CDR3 protein is CASSVTGAETQYF. The CDR3 DNA follows: TGTGCCAGCAGTGTAACAGGGGCGGAGACCCAGTACTTC.

This clonotype has a handful of counts. The gene calls are TRBV7-9 and TRBJ2-7; D not certain. Trimming stripped 5 bases from V and 2 bases from J, with 13 bases between. The CDR3 loop spans 14 amino acids. Germline CDR1 reads SEHNR; CDR2 reads FQNEAQ (reference sequence). The CDR3 reads CASSHPTAPYEQYF. The CDR3 DNA reads TGTGCCAGCAGCCATCCGACGGCCCCCTACGAGCAGTACTTC.